One and the same sample provided the 22 T cell receptor beta chains below, sequenced in a study of cytotoxic CD8 clonotypes in ibrutinib-treated CLL. TCRdb's copy holds only in-frame clones and misses some; the assay was immunoSEQ multiplex PCR. The repertoire holds 200,000 to 250,000 clones, 70% seen once, with just over 15% in the top ten. Sequencing used PBMCs, obtained after 24 months of ibrutinib treatment. The receptors stem from a human donor with chronic lymphocytic leukemia.

The V and J genes are TRBV27 and TRBJ2-2, with 10 bases lining up with TRBD2. V was clipped by 5 bases and J by 6 bases; unmatched bases: 6. The CDR3 has 15 amino acids. Per germline, CDR1 MNHEY and CDR2 SMNVEV (reference sequence). Written as DNA, the CDR3 is TGTGCCAGCAGTCCCGGACTAGCGGCCCCCGGGGAGCTGTTTTTT. Amino acids: CASSPGLAAPGELFF.

The chain couples TRBV27 to TRBJ2-1, with 8 bases aligning to TRBD2. CDR3 size: 16 residues. Unmatched junction bases numbered 6, after V lost 5 bases and J lost 0 bases. The V gene's germline CDR1 is MNHEY and CDR2 SMNVEV (reference sequence). The CDR3 is CASSPTSGSSYNEQFF. CDR3 nucleotides: TGTGCCAGCAGTCCCACTAGCGGAAGCTCCTACAATGAGCAGTTCTTC.

This clone was picked up a small number of times. The V call is TRBV9, the J call TRBJ2-7; 7 bases match TRBD2. V shed 2 bases, J shed 4 bases, and the junction held 12 bases outside the gene matches. In germline, CDR1 is SGDLS, CDR2 YYNGEE. The CDR3 length is 16 residues. The CDR3, as DNA: TGTGCCAGCAGCGTTGACGCGGGCGGGAGTTGGTACGAGCAGTACTTC. It yields the protein CASSVDAGGSWYEQYF.

This rearrangement joins TRBV5-1 to TRBJ2-3; 7 bases align to TRBD2. The CDR3 runs to 15 residues. The germline V gene has CDR1 SGHRS and CDR2 YFSETQ. Germline trimming cut 4 bases from V and 0 bases from J; bases unmatched to any gene: 5. CDR3 residues: CASSPSSGSTDTQYF. For the CDR3, the DNA is TGCGCCAGCAGCCCCTCTAGCGGAAGCACAGATACGCAGTATTTT.

This chain links TRBV29-1 with TRBJ1-1, with 9 bases fitting TRBD1. J lost 10 bases, V lost 2 bases, and 11 bases had no gene match. The CDR3 is made up of 14 amino acids. Germline CDR1 and CDR2: SQVTM and ANQGSEA. The CDR3 loop is CSVELVTGGIVAFF. CDR3 nucleotide sequence: TGCAGCGTTGAATTGGTGACAGGGGGAATCGTAGCTTTCTTT.

This rearrangement joins TRBV11-2 to TRBJ2-3; 7 bases fit TRBD2. Germline CDR1 and CDR2: SGHAT and FQNNGV. Trimming took 0 bases from V and 3 from J; bases not matched to a gene: 6. This CDR3 is 16 amino acids long. As DNA, the CDR3 is TGTGCCAGCAGCTTAGATGAGCGGGGAGGGACAGATACGCAGTATTTT. Translated: CASSLDERGGTDTQYF.

The table lists this clone with a count of one. The chain couples TRBV18 to TRBJ2-7; D unclear. Trimming shortened V by 1 base and J by 5 bases, and 18 bases separated the two germline ends. Per germline, CDR1 KGHSH and CDR2 LQKENI. This CDR3 comprises 16 residues. The CDR3 nucleotides are TGTGCCAGCTCACCACTGGACGGTCTTTCTAACGACGAGCAGTACTTC. The encoded protein is CASSPLDGLSNDEQYF.

The V call is TRBV15, the J call TRBJ1-1; D is possibly TRBD1 (6 bases). The CDR3 contains 14 residues. Per the germline V gene, CDR1 is LNHNV and CDR2 is YYDKDF (reference sequence). V lost 4 bases and J lost 2, with 11 bases in between. The CDR3 here is CATSTIGGNTEAFF. The CDR3, as DNA: TGTGCCACCAGCACAATAGGGGGAAACACTGAAGCTTTCTTT.

The chain has TRBV4-2 and TRBJ2-7; no firm D call. V lost 3 bases and J 4 bases, leaving 7 bases between the germline ends. Germline V gene data show CDR1 as LGHNA and CDR2 as YNFKEQ. This CDR3 region has 12 residues. This CDR3 is CASSQDPYEQYF. The CDR3 nucleotides read TGTGCCAGCAGCCAGGACCCATACGAGCAGTACTTC.

The chain recombines TRBV10-3 with TRBJ2-3; TRBD2 matches 11 bases. CDR1 and CDR2 from the germline V gene are ENHRY and SYGVKD. J lost 0 bases, V lost 10 bases, and 9 bases had no gene match. This CDR3 spans 16 amino acids. Here the CDR3 DNA reads TGTGCCACCCGACCGGGACTAGCGGCTAGCACAGATACGCAGTATTTT. Translated, it gives CATRPGLAASTDTQYF.

Points on this clone: Different DNA sequences within this sample yield the same CDR3. The chain uses TRBV19 and TRBJ2-7; D is unclear. V shed 1 base and J shed 0 bases, with 7 bases lying between them. The CDR3 consists of 14 residues. The germline gives CDR1 LNHDA, CDR2 SQIVND (reference sequence). The chain's CDR3 is CASSIAGSSYEQYF. The DNA of the CDR3 is TGTGCCAGTAGTATAGCAGGCAGCTCCTACGAGCAGTACTTC.

This chain connects TRBV18 to TRBJ2-5, with a tentative D call TRBD2 (6 bases). This CDR3 is 16 amino acids long. Germline lookup yields CDR1 KGHSH and CDR2 LQKENI. Trimming shortened V by 6 bases and J by 5 bases, and 22 bases separated the two germline ends. CDR3 sequence: CASSEGGRRASETQYF. Written as DNA, the CDR3 is TGTGCCAGCTCCGAAGGAGGGCGGCGGGCTTCGGAGACCCAGTACTTC.

This clone occurred a few times. The CDR3 DNA reads as TGTGCCAGCAGCCCTTGGGACAGTTGGGGAGAGACCCAGTACTTC. As protein: CASSPWDSWGETQYF. The V call is TRBV9, the J call TRBJ2-5; 7 nucleotides align to TRBD1. The germline V gene encodes CDR1 SGDLS and CDR2 YYNGEE. The CDR3 is made up of 15 amino acids. Losses at the gene ends were 4 bases for V and 4 bases for J; bases not matched to a gene: 10.

CDR3 protein: CATYRGSNTGELFF. CDR3 nucleotide sequence: TGTGCCACCTACAGGGGTTCGAACACCGGGGAGCTGTTTTTT. The chain uses TRBV10-3 and TRBJ2-2; TRBD1 agrees at 7 bases. Germline lookup yields CDR1 ENHRY and CDR2 SYGVKD. With 10 bases clipped from V and 0 bases from J, the junction kept 5 bases outside the gene matches. The CDR3 sequence is 14 residues long.

The chain recombines TRBV29-1 with TRBJ1-1, with D perhaps TRBD1 (5 bases). The CDR3 extends over 14 amino acids. The germline CDR1 and CDR2 sequences are SQVTM and ANQGSEA. The CDR3 region is CRGMEDTYDTEAFF. The DNA of the CDR3 is TGCAGGGGGATGGAGGACACTTATGACACTGAAGCTTTCTTT. The complete variable domain, with remaining parts taken from reference TRBV29-1 and TRBJ1-1, reads SAVISQKPSRDICQRGTSLTIQCQVDSQVTMMFWYRQQPGQSLTLIATANQGSEATYESGFVIDKFPISRPNLTFSTLTVSNMSPEDSSIYLCRGMEDTYDTEAFFGQGTRLTVV.

This clone was seen a single time. The chain joins TRBV5-1 to TRBJ2-5, with D tentatively TRBD2 (6 bases). V was trimmed by 2 bases and J by 4 bases, leaving 18 bases between them. Germline CDR1 SGHRS, CDR2 YFSETQ. This CDR3 comprises 16 residues. The CDR3: CASSLFQGGVGETQYF. For the CDR3, the DNA is TGCGCCAGCAGCTTATTTCAGGGCGGGGTGGGAGAGACCCAGTACTTC.

The chain is built from TRBV6-5 and TRBJ1-4; 9 nucleotides align to TRBD1. The V gene end was trimmed by 0 bases and the J gene end by 7 bases; junction bases not matched to a gene: 0. Per germline, CDR1 MNHEY and CDR2 SVGAGI. CDR3 length equals 14 residues. The CDR3 DNA sequence: TGTGCCAGCAGTTACTCGGGACAGGGTGAAAAACTGTTTTTT. It translates to CASSYSGQGEKLFF.

V gene TRBV19 combines with J gene TRBJ2-4; D uncertain. Trimming left V 3 bases short and J 2 bases short, with 8 bases between. This CDR3 spans 14 amino acids. CDR1 and CDR2 (germline): LNHDA, SQIVND (reference sequence). The CDR3 spells CASSMQFSKNIQYF. The DNA of the CDR3 is TGTGCCAGTAGTATGCAGTTTTCCAAAAACATTCAGTACTTC.

The genes are TRBV4-1 and TRBJ2-7, with D perhaps assigned TRBD1 or TRBD2 (5 bases each). The CDR3 sequence is 14 residues long. V gave up 0 bases and J gave up 4 bases, with 10 bases separating them. Germline CDR1 reads MGHRA; CDR2 reads YSYEKL. The CDR3: CASSQEGPTYEQYF. The DNA for the CDR3 is TGCGCCAGCAGCCAAGAGGGACCCACTTACGAGCAGTACTTC.

The chain has TRBV6-5 and TRBJ2-7, with 9 bases aligning to TRBD1. Trimming removed 5 bases from V and 12 bases from J; junction bases left unmatched: 8. The CDR3 consists of 12 residues. CDR1 is MNHEY, CDR2 SVGAGI, per germline. The CDR3 is CASSGGTGRRYF. CDR3 nucleotides: TGTGCCAGCAGTGGGGGGACAGGGAGGCGGTACTTC.

The rearrangement joins TRBV27 to TRBJ2-3, with 8 bases identical to TRBD2. CDR1 MNHEY and CDR2 SMNVEV come from the germline V gene (reference sequence). J was trimmed by 1 base and V by 3 bases; bases with no gene match: 3. The CDR3 length is 15 residues. CDR3 amino acids: CASSFFGGGTDTQYF. The CDR3 DNA follows: TGTGCCAGCAGTTTCTTCGGGGGGGGCACAGATACGCAGTATTTT.

For the CDR3, the DNA is TGTGCCAGCAGCGTAGAGGGTGGGTTCTCCGGAAACACCATATATTTT. Its translation: CASSVEGGFSGNTIYF. The V call is TRBV9, the J call TRBJ1-3; D gene ambiguous. Germline V CDR1 and CDR2: SGDLS, YYNGEE. This CDR3 is 16 amino acids long. V was pared by 0 bases and J by 4 bases, with 14 bases between.